This is a list of T cell receptor beta chains from one sample in a study of blood T cell repertoires in COVID-19. Sequenced by immunoSEQ multiplex PCR; TCRdb stores in-frame clones only, minus some. The sample has tens of thousands of clones, approximately 85% seen once; the top ten hold around 7.3%. The sample comprised peripheral blood. These receptors were collected from a man aged 50 to 60 with active COVID-19. Each CDR3 is given with its conserved first and last residue. Each record gives: D gene, V gene, clone size, J gene, CDR3 length, CDR3 protein, CDR3 DNA. D genes are given only for firm matches. Not all rows give a size; the values are once, few, many and, for expanded clones, a class.

NA	TRBV28	NA	TRBJ1-4	15	CASSTRGGTNEKLFF	TGTGCCAGCAGTACCCGGGGAGGGACTAATGAAAAACTGTTTTTT
NA	TRBV9	NA	TRBJ2-7	15	CASSVGPQGTYEQYF	TGTGCCAGCAGCGTCGGCCCGCAGGGGACCTACGAGCAGTACTTC
TRBD1	TRBV6-1	once	TRBJ1-4	14	CASSEYRQGPTLFF	TGTGCCAGCAGTGAATACCGACAGGGGCCGACACTGTTTTTT
TRBD1	TRBV28	NA	TRBJ2-5	16	CASSLRTGKIEETQYF	TGTGCCAGCAGTCTCCGGACAGGGAAAATTGAGGAGACCCAGTACTTC
NA	TRBV30	NA	TRBJ1-1	14	CAWTPQGMNTEAFF	TGTGCCTGGACGCCACAGGGTATGAACACTGAAGCTTTCTTT
TRBD2	TRBV29-1	NA	TRBJ2-7	12	CSVSSGSYEQYF	TGCAGCGTTTCTAGCGGCTCGTACGAGCAGTACTTC
NA	TRBV4-1	NA	TRBJ1-2	13	CASSSGRGKGYTF	TGCGCCAGCAGCTCCGGGCGGGGGAAGGGCTACACCTTC
NA	TRBV12-3/TRBV12-4	NA	TRBJ1-5	13	CASSLQSNQPQHF	TGTGCCAGCAGTTTACAATCCAATCAGCCCCAGCATTTT
TRBD1	TRBV25-1	NA	TRBJ2-5	15	CASSDSGTGQETQYF	TGTGCCAGCAGTGATTCCGGGACAGGGCAAGAGACCCAGTACTTC
TRBD2	TRBV24-1	NA	TRBJ2-7	15	CATSSRSGTLSEQYF	TGTGCCACCAGTTCACGCAGCGGGACCTTATCCGAGCAGTACTTC
NA	TRBV5-1	NA	TRBJ2-3	14	CASSLGGRTDTQYF	TGCGCCAGCAGCTTGGGCGGTCGTACAGATACGCAGTATTTT
TRBD2	TRBV4-2	NA	TRBJ2-5	15	CASSQPASGQETQYF	TGTGCCAGCAGCCAACCTGCTAGCGGGCAAGAGACCCAGTACTTC
NA	TRBV5-5	NA	TRBJ2-2	15	CASSAATVGGGELFF	TGTGCCAGCAGCGCGGCTACGGTGGGGGGCGGGGAGCTGTTTTTT
NA	TRBV3-1/TRBV3-2	NA	TRBJ1-6	12	CASTGANSPLHF	TGTGCCAGCACGGGAGCGAATTCACCCCTCCACTTT
NA	TRBV6-2/TRBV6-3	NA	TRBJ1-5	15	CASSYPHNRNQPQHF	TGTGCCAGCAGTTATCCCCATAACAGGAATCAGCCCCAGCATTTT
TRBD1	TRBV7-8	NA	TRBJ1-2	18	CASSLVGGTGAANYGYTF	TGTGCCAGCAGCTTAGTAGGGGGGACAGGGGCTGCTAACTATGGCTACACCTTC
TRBD2	TRBV6-5	NA	TRBJ2-1	13	CASVRAGGHEQFF	TGTGCCAGCGTCAGAGCGGGGGGTCATGAGCAGTTCTTC
NA	TRBV12-3/TRBV12-4	NA	TRBJ1-1	13	CASRSPVWAEAFF	TGTGCCAGCCGGAGCCCGGTGTGGGCTGAAGCTTTCTTT
TRBD1	TRBV6-1	NA	TRBJ2-7	17	CASSEDSSGTGVYEQYF	TGTGCCAGCAGTGAAGACAGTAGCGGGACAGGGGTCTACGAGCAGTACTTC
TRBD1	TRBV5-1	NA	TRBJ1-6	14	CASSAGQGGSPLHF	TGCGCCAGCAGCGCGGGACAGGGAGGTTCACCCCTCCACTTT
TRBD1	TRBV10-1	NA	TRBJ2-5	15	CASSERGQRGQTQYF	TGCGCCAGCAGTGAGAGGGGTCAGAGGGGGCAGACCCAGTACTTC
TRBD2	TRBV5-1	NA	TRBJ2-2	17	CASSLQTSGRYTGELFF	TGCGCCAGCAGCTTGCAGACTAGCGGGAGGTACACCGGGGAGCTGTTTTTT
TRBD2	TRBV24-1	NA	TRBJ2-1	15	CATSFASGGKDEQFF	TGTGCCACCAGTTTTGCTAGCGGGGGGAAAGATGAGCAGTTCTTC
NA	TRBV7-9	few	TRBJ1-6	13	CASSQQRDSPLHF	TGTGCCAGCAGCCAACAGAGGGATTCACCCCTCCACTTT
NA	TRBV6-6	NA	TRBJ1-2	12	CASKIGEYGYTF	TGTGCCAGCAAAATTGGAGAATATGGCTACACCTTC
TRBD2	TRBV14	NA	TRBJ2-1	16	CASSSWGGGSYNEQFF	TGTGCCAGCAGCTCATGGGGCGGGGGGTCCTACAATGAGCAGTTCTTC
NA	TRBV2	NA	TRBJ1-5	15	CASTEVVQGGQPQHF	TGTGCCAGCACCGAGGTCGTACAGGGCGGGCAGCCCCAGCATTTT
TRBD2	TRBV18	once	TRBJ2-1	16	CASSPPLAGGYNEQFF	TGTGCCAGCTCACCACCCCTAGCGGGGGGCTACAATGAGCAGTTCTTC
NA	TRBV28	NA	TRBJ1-5	13	CASSLDWYSFQHF	TGTGCCAGCAGTTTAGATTGGTACAGTTTCCAGCATTTT
TRBD1	TRBV4-1	few	TRBJ1-2	15	CASSQDSGGSYGYTF	TGCGCCAGCAGCCAAGATTCAGGGGGAAGCTATGGCTACACCTTC
TRBD2	TRBV14	few	TRBJ2-3	17	CASSQQKAGSSTDTQYF	TGTGCCAGCAGCCAACAGAAAGCGGGGTCTAGCACAGATACGCAGTATTTT
TRBD1	TRBV11-1	NA	TRBJ2-1	15	CASRPGQGGTNEQFF	TGTGCCAGCAGGCCGGGACAGGGAGGGACGAATGAGCAGTTCTTC
TRBD1	TRBV7-8	NA	TRBJ2-3	14	CASSLRGRTDTQYF	TGTGCCAGCAGCTTAAGGGGGCGCACAGATACGCAGTATTTT
TRBD1	TRBV15	few	TRBJ1-5	18	CATSRESLGQDIGQPQHF	TGTGCCACCAGCAGAGAGTCCTTGGGACAGGACATCGGTCAGCCCCAGCATTTT
NA	TRBV5-1	NA	TRBJ1-2	13	CASSFSGQGGYTF	TGCGCCAGCAGCTTCTCAGGGCAGGGTGGCTACACCTTC
TRBD1	TRBV28	few	TRBJ2-5	14	CASGGQAAGETQYF	TGTGCCAGCGGGGGACAGGCGGCGGGGGAGACCCAGTACTTC
NA	TRBV30	few	TRBJ1-5	13	CAWSKDTNQPQHF	TGTGCCTGGAGTAAGGACACAAATCAGCCCCAGCATTTT
TRBD1	TRBV4-2	NA	TRBJ2-7	15	CASSHGQGEGNEQYF	TGTGCCAGCAGCCACGGACAGGGGGAAGGTAACGAGCAGTACTTC
TRBD1	TRBV19	once	TRBJ1-2	16	CASRALRGGEDYGYTF	TGTGCCAGTAGAGCCTTACGAGGGGGCGAGGACTATGGCTACACCTTC
TRBD1	TRBV5-1	NA	TRBJ2-1	14	CASSLGGTFGEQFF	TGCGCCAGCAGCTTAGGGGGCACTTTTGGTGAGCAGTTCTTC
NA	TRBV10-2	medium-sized	TRBJ1-2	13	CASSEDPGDGYTF	TGCGCCAGCAGTGAGGATCCAGGGGATGGCTACACCTTC
TRBD1	TRBV5-1	NA	TRBJ1-4	13	CASSGQGDEKLFF	TGCGCCAGCTCGGGACAGGGGGATGAAAAACTGTTTTTT
TRBD1	TRBV5-1	few	TRBJ1-2	15	CASSRDRGKDYGYTF	TGCGCCAGCAGCAGGGACAGGGGGAAGGACTATGGCTACACCTTC
TRBD2	TRBV9	few	TRBJ2-1	16	CASSVDSGSSYNEQFF	TGTGCCAGCAGCGTAGACAGCGGGAGTTCCTACAATGAGCAGTTCTTC
NA	TRBV7-9	NA	TRBJ2-1	14	CASSLDGGPNEQFF	TGTGCCAGCAGCTTAGATGGGGGCCCCAATGAGCAGTTCTTC
NA	TRBV9	NA	TRBJ2-1	16	CASSVVSGGAVREQFF	TGTGCCAGCAGCGTAGTAAGTGGGGGGGCCGTTCGTGAGCAGTTCTTC
TRBD1	TRBV29-1	NA	TRBJ1-2	15	CSVELRQGANYGYTF	TGCAGCGTTGAACTCCGACAGGGAGCTAACTATGGCTACACCTTC
TRBD1	TRBV28	NA	TRBJ2-7	16	CASSWTGGQGVYEQYF	TGTGCCAGCAGCTGGACAGGGGGCCAAGGAGTATACGAGCAGTACTTC
NA	TRBV6-2/TRBV6-3	NA	TRBJ2-3	16	CASSYSKVAGTDTQYF	TGTGCCAGCAGTTACTCGAAGGTAGCGGGCACAGATACGCAGTATTTT
TRBD2	TRBV19	NA	TRBJ2-2	16	CASSILVLAGTGELFF	TGTGCCAGTAGTATCCTCGTACTAGCGGGCACCGGGGAGCTGTTTTTT
NA	TRBV2	once	TRBJ2-1	13	CASSVGGNNEQFF	TGTGCCAGCAGTGTGGGGGGAAACAATGAGCAGTTCTTC
NA	TRBV19	NA	TRBJ1-5	14	CASSMTGGNQPQHF	TGTGCCAGTAGTATGACAGGCGGCAATCAGCCCCAGCATTTT
NA	TRBV5-6	NA	TRBJ1-5	14	CASSAGRANQPQHF	TGTGCCAGCTCGGCAGGGAGGGCCAATCAGCCCCAGCATTTT
TRBD2	TRBV5-1	NA	TRBJ2-1	16	CASRVASSGSYNEQFF	TGCGCCAGCAGGGTTGCTTCTAGCGGGAGTTACAATGAGCAGTTCTTC